These T cell receptor beta chains were read from a single sample in a study of T cell responses to AZD1222 COVID-19 vaccine. Libraries were prepared by immunoSEQ multiplex PCR; TCRdb keeps only in-frame clonotypes and omits some of them. The profile covers around 120,000 clones, with about nine tenths appearing a single time and 18% taken by the ten largest. The source was peripheral blood, collected on day 0 of MenACWY control vaccination. These receptors came from an adult in good health. Each CDR3 is given with its conserved first and last residue. Fields, in order: J gene, D gene, clone size, V gene, CDR3 DNA, CDR3 protein. D genes are given only for firm matches. Part of the rows lack a size; the others show once, few, many or a class for expanded clones.

j_gene: TRBJ1-1
d_gene: NA
abundance: once
v_gene: TRBV27
CDR3nt: TGTGCCAGCAGTTTAAAGAGGGGTAACACTGAAGCTTTCTTT
CDR3aa: CASSLKRGNTEAFF

j_gene: TRBJ2-7
d_gene: TRBD1
abundance: NA
v_gene: TRBV5-1
CDR3nt: TGCGCCAGCAGCGTACAGGGGGCTCACTCCTACGAGCAGTACTTC
CDR3aa: CASSVQGAHSYEQYF

j_gene: TRBJ2-1
d_gene: TRBD2
abundance: NA
v_gene: TRBV11-2
CDR3nt: TGTGCCAGCAGCTTAGGGGGACTATACAATGAGCAGTTCTTC
CDR3aa: CASSLGGLYNEQFF

j_gene: TRBJ2-2
d_gene: NA
abundance: NA
v_gene: TRBV19
CDR3nt: TGTGCCAGTCGACAGGTCCCCGGGGAGCTGTTTTTT
CDR3aa: CASRQVPGELFF

j_gene: TRBJ1-6
d_gene: NA
abundance: NA
v_gene: TRBV27
CDR3nt: TGTGCCAGCAGTCCTCTTATCTATAATTCACCCCTCCACTTT
CDR3aa: CASSPLIYNSPLHF

j_gene: TRBJ2-2
d_gene: NA
abundance: NA
v_gene: TRBV5-5
CDR3nt: TGTGCCAGCAGCGGAAACAGGGTGAACACCGGGGAGCTGTTTTTT
CDR3aa: CASSGNRVNTGELFF

j_gene: TRBJ1-2
d_gene: NA
abundance: NA
v_gene: TRBV12-3/TRBV12-4
CDR3nt: TGTGCCAGCAGTTGGGATAGAAATGGCTACACCTTC
CDR3aa: CASSWDRNGYTF

j_gene: TRBJ2-3
d_gene: TRBD2
abundance: NA
v_gene: TRBV7-3
CDR3nt: TGTGCCAGCAGCCCCATAGCGGGAGGGTCCACAGATACGCAGTATTTT
CDR3aa: CASSPIAGGSTDTQYF

j_gene: TRBJ2-1
d_gene: TRBD2
abundance: once
v_gene: TRBV9
CDR3nt: TGTGCCAGCAGCGGCGGGACTAGCGGGAGGGCCTTTCTCAATGAGCAGTTCTTC
CDR3aa: CASSGGTSGRAFLNEQFF

j_gene: TRBJ2-5
d_gene: TRBD2
abundance: NA
v_gene: TRBV9
CDR3nt: TGTGCCAGCAGCGCCCGGGGGGGCACAGAGACCCAGTACTTC
CDR3aa: CASSARGGTETQYF

j_gene: TRBJ2-3
d_gene: TRBD2
abundance: NA
v_gene: TRBV14
CDR3nt: TGTGCCAGCAGCCCCTGGACTAGCGTCACAGATACGCAGTATTTT
CDR3aa: CASSPWTSVTDTQYF

j_gene: TRBJ2-2
d_gene: NA
abundance: NA
v_gene: TRBV11-3
CDR3nt: TGTGCCAGCAGTTCTGGCCGCGGGGAGCTGTTTTTT
CDR3aa: CASSSGRGELFF

j_gene: TRBJ2-7
d_gene: TRBD2
abundance: NA
v_gene: TRBV18
CDR3nt: TGTGCCAGCTCACCAGGGACTAGCGGGCTCCATTTCTACGAGCAGTACTTC
CDR3aa: CASSPGTSGLHFYEQYF

j_gene: TRBJ2-7
d_gene: NA
abundance: once
v_gene: TRBV18
CDR3nt: TGTGCCAGCCCTCGGAGTGAGCAGTACTTC
CDR3aa: CASPRSEQYF

j_gene: TRBJ1-3
d_gene: TRBD1
abundance: NA
v_gene: TRBV30
CDR3nt: TGTGCCTGGAGTGACCGGGACAGGGTCTACTCTGGAAACACCATATATTTT
CDR3aa: CAWSDRDRVYSGNTIYF

j_gene: TRBJ2-7
d_gene: NA
abundance: NA
v_gene: TRBV24-1
CDR3nt: TGTGCCACCAGTGATTTTGCAGGGGTCCGGACTATAACCTACGAGCAGTACTTC
CDR3aa: CATSDFAGVRTITYEQYF

j_gene: TRBJ2-2
d_gene: NA
abundance: NA
v_gene: TRBV7-9
CDR3nt: TGTGCCAGCAGCTTTCAAGGCTCAGCAATGAACACCGGGGAGCTGTTTTTT
CDR3aa: CASSFQGSAMNTGELFF

j_gene: TRBJ2-7
d_gene: TRBD1
abundance: few
v_gene: TRBV19
CDR3nt: TGTGCCACCTCGGACAGGGCTCGCGGAAGGCAGTACTTC
CDR3aa: CATSDRARGRQYF

j_gene: TRBJ1-5
d_gene: NA
abundance: NA
v_gene: TRBV5-3
CDR3nt: TGTGCCAGAAGCTTGGTAGGAGGCAATCAGCCCCAGCATTTT
CDR3aa: CARSLVGGNQPQHF